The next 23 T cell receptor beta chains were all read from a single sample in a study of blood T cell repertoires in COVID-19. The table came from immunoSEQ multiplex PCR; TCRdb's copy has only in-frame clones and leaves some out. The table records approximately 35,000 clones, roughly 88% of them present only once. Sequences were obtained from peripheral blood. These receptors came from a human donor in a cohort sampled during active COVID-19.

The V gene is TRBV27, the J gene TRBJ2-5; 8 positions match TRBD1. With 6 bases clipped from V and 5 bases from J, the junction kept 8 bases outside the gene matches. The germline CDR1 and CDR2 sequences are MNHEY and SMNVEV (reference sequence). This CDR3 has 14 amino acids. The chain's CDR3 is CASRRQGAKETQYF. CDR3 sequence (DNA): TGTGCCAGCAGACGGCAGGGGGCGAAGGAGACCCAGTACTTC.

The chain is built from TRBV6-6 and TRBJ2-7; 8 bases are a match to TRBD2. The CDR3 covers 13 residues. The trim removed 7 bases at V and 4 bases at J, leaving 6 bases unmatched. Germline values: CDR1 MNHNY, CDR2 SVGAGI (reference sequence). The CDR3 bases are TGTGCCAGCAACCGCGGGGGGCAATACGAGCAGTACTTC. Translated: CASNRGGQYEQYF.

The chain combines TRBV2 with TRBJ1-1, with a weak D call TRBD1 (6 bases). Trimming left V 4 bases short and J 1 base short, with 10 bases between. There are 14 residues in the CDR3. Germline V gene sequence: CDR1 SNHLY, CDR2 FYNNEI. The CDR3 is CASSVSGANTEAFF. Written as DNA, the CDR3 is TGTGCCAGCAGTGTTTCAGGGGCGAACACTGAAGCTTTCTTT.

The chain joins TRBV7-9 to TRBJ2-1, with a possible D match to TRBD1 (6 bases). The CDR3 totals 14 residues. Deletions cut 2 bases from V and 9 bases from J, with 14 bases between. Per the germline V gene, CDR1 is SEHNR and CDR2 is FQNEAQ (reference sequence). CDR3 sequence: CASSLISRGAEQFF. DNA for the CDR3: TGTGCCAGCAGCTTAATATCCAGGGGTGCTGAGCAGTTCTTC.

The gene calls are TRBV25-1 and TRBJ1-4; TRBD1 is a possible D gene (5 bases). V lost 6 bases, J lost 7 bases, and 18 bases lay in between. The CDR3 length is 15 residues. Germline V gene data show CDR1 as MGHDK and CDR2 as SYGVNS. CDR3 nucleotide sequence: TGTGCCAGCAGCGGACCCGGGGCTAGCGGTGAAAAACTGTTTTTT. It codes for CASSGPGASGEKLFF.

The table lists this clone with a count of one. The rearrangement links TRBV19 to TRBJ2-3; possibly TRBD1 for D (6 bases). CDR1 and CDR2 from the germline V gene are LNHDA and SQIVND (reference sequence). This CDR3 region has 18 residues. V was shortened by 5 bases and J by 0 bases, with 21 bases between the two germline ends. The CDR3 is CASSVRVWRQGSTDTQYF. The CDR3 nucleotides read TGTGCCAGTAGTGTCCGGGTATGGCGGCAGGGGAGCACAGATACGCAGTATTTT.

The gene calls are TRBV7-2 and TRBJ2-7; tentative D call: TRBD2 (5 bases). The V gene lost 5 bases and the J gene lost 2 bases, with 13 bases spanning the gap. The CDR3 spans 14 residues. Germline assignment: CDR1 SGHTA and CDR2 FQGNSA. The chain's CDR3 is CASSLTSGPYEQYF. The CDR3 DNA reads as TGTGCCAGCAGCCTCACGAGCGGTCCCTACGAGCAGTACTTC.

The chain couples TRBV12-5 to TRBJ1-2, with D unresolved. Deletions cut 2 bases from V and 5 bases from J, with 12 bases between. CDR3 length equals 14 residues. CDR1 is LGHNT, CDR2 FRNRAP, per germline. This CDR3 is CASGLLWRAYGYTF. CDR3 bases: TGTGCTAGTGGTTTGCTTTGGAGGGCTTATGGCTACACCTTC. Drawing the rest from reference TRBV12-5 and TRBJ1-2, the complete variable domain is DARVTQTPRHKVTEMGQEVTMRCQPILGHNTVFWYRQTMMQGLELLAYFRNRAPLDDSGMPKDRFSAEMPDATLATLKIQPSEPRDSAVYFCASGLLWRAYGYTFGSGTRLTVV.

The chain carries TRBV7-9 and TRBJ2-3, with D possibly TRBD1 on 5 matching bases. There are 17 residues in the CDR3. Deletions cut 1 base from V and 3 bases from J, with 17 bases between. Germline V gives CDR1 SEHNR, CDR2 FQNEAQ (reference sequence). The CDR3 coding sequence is TGTGCCAGCAGCTTAGGGATTGCCGTGGGGCGGACAGATACGCAGTATTTT. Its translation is CASSLGIAVGRTDTQYF.

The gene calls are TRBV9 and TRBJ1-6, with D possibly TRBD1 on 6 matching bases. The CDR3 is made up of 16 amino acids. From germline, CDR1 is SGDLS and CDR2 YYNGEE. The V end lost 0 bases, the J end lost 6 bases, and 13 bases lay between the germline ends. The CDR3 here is CASSVEPGALNSPLHF. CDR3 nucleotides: TGTGCCAGCAGCGTAGAGCCAGGGGCTCTTAATTCACCCCTCCACTTT.

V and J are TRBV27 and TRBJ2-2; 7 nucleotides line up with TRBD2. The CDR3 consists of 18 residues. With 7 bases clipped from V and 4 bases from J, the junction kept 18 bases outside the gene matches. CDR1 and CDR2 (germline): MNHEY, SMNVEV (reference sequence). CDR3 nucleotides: TGTGCCAGCACCGACGCATATAGCGGGTCGGGCGTCACCGGGGAGCTGTTTTTT. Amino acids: CASTDAYSGSGVTGELFF.

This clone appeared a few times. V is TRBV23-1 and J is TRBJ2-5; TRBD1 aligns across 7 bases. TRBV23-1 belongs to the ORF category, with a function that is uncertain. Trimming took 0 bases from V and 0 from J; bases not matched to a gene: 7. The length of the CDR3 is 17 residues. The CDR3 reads CASSQSHQTGDQETQYF. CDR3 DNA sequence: TGCGCCAGCAGTCAATCTCACCAAACAGGGGACCAAGAGACCCAGTACTTC.

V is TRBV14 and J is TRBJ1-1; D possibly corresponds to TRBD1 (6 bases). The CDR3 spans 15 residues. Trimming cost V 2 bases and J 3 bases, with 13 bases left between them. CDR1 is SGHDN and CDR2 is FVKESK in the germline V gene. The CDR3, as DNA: TGTGCCAGCAGCCAACGCAGGGGTTGGGACACTGAAGCTTTCTTT. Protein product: CASSQRRGWDTEAFF.

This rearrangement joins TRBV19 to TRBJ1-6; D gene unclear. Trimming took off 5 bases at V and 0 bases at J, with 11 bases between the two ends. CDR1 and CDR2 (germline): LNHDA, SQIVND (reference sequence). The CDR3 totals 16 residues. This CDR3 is CASSGGEGSYNSPLHF. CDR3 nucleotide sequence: TGTGCCAGTAGTGGTGGTGAGGGCTCCTATAATTCACCCCTCCACTTT.

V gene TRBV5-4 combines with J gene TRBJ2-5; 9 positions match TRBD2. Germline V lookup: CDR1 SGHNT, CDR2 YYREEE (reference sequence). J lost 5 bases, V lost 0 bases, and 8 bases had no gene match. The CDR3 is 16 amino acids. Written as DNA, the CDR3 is TGTGCCAGCAGCTTGGGAGCAGCGGGGGGCGATGAGACCCAGTACTTC. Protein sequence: CASSLGAAGGDETQYF.

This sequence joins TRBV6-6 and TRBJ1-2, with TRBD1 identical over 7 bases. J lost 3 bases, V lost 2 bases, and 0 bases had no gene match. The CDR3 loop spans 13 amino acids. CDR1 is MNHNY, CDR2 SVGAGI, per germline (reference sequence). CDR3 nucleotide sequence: TGTGCCAGCAGTTACGGGACAGACTATGGCTACACCTTC. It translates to CASSYGTDYGYTF.

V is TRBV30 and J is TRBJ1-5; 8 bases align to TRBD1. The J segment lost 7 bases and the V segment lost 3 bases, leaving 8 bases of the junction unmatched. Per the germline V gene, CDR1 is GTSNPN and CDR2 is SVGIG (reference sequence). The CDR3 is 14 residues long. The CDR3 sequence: CAWSADRVGQPQHF. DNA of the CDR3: TGTGCCTGGAGCGCGGACAGGGTCGGCCAGCCCCAGCATTTT.

The CDR3 nucleotides are TGTGCCAGCGATCCTAGGGGCAGCAATCAGCCCCAGCATTTT. The encoded protein is CASDPRGSNQPQHF. The V call is TRBV21-1, the J call TRBJ1-5; the table's D call, TRBD1, has no DNA check behind it. TRBV21-1 counts as a pseudogene. This CDR3 has 14 amino acids.

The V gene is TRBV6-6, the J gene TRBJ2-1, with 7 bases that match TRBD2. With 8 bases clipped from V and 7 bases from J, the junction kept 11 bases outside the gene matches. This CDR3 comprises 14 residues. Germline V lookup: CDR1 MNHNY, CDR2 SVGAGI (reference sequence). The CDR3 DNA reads TGTGCCAGCGCACCTCGGAGGGAGGGGAATGAGCAGTTCTTC. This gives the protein CASAPRREGNEQFF.

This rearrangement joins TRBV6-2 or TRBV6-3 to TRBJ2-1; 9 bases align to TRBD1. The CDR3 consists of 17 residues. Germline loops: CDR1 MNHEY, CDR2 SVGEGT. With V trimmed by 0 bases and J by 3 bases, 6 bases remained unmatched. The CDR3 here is CASSYSPTGGVYNEQFF. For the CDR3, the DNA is TGTGCCAGCAGTTACTCGCCGACAGGGGGGGTCTACAATGAGCAGTTCTTC.

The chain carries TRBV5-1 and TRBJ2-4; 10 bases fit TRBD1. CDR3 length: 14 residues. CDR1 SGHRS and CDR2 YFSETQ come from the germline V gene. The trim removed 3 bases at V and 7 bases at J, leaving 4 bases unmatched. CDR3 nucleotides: TGCGCCAGCAGCTGGGGACAGGGGATGAACATTCAGTACTTC. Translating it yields CASSWGQGMNIQYF.

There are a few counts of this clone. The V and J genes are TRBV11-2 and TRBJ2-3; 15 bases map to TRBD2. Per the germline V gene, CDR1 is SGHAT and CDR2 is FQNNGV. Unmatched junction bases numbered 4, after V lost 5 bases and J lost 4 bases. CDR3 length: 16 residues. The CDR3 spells CASSPGTSGGSDTQYF. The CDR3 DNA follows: TGTGCCAGCAGCCCCGGGACTAGCGGGGGGTCAGATACGCAGTATTTT. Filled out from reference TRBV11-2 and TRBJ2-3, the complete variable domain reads EAGVAQSPRYKIIEKRQSVAFWCNPISGHATLYWYQQILGQGPKLLIQFQNNGVVDDSQLPKDRFSAERLKGVDSTLKIQPAKLEDSAVYLCASSPGTSGGSDTQYFGPGTRLTVL.

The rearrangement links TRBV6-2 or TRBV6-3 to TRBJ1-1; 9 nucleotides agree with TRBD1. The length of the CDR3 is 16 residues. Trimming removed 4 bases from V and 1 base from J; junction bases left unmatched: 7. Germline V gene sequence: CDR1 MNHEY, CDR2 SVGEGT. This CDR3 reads CASSLYPGQGNTEAFF. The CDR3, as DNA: TGTGCCAGCAGTTTATATCCGGGACAGGGGAACACTGAAGCTTTCTTT.